Listed below are T cell receptor beta chains from one sample, sequenced in a study of T cells in Graves' hyperthyroidism and ophthalmopathy. TCRdb recomputed calls from the multiplex PCR reads with MiXCR, one row per CDR3 protein. This repertoire shows 500,000 to 650,000 distinct CDR3 sequences, roughly 45% found once; its top ten account for 44%. Input material: peripheral blood or thyroid tissue (not recorded which). The source is an adult woman with Graves' disease, either hyperthyroidism or ophthalmopathy (not recorded which). CDR3s include the opening cysteine and the closing phenylalanine or tryptophan. The D gene is left open where the match is weak. Not every row has a clone size; where given, it reads once, few, many or a size class.

d_gene	abundance	j_gene	v_gene	CDR3nt	CDR3aa
.	many	TRBJ2-7	TRBV4-1	TGCGCCAGCAGCCAAGATTCGGGCCGCTACGAGCAGTACTTC	CASSQDSGRYEQYF
TRBD2	many	TRBJ2-7	TRBV7-2	TGTGCCAGCAGCCGGGCGACTAGCGGGGTAGTCAAGCAGTACTTC	CASSRATSGVVKQYF
.	.	TRBJ2-7	TRBV7-6	TGTGCCAGCAGCTCAGACATGGGCTACGAGCAGTACTTC	CASSSDMGYEQYF
.	many	TRBJ2-2	TRBV5-1	TGCGCCAGCAGCATTCTGGTGAGGGACGCGAACACCGGGGAGCTGTTTTTT	CASSILVRDANTGELFF
TRBD1	.	TRBJ1-6	TRBV10-3	TGTGCCATCAGTACAGGGGTTAATAATTCACCCCTCCACTTT	CAISTGVNNSPLHF
.	many	TRBJ1-1	TRBV4-2	TGTGCCAGCAGCCCGGGGGGGGAAGGTACTGAAGCTTTCTTT	CASSPGGEGTEAFF
.	.	TRBJ1-2	TRBV5-1	TGCGCCAGCAGCTTGGCCGCAGGACTGGGCTATGGCTACACCTTC	CASSLAAGLGYGYTF
.	.	TRBJ2-5	TRBV12-3/TRBV12-4	TGTGCCAGCACCTCCCCGGGAAGGGAAGAGACCCAGTACTTC	CASTSPGREETQYF
TRBD2	.	TRBJ2-2	TRBV4-3	TGCGCCAGCAGCCAAGATGACCTAGCGGAAGGAAGGGTTTGGAACACCGGGGAGCTGTTTTTT	CASSQDDLAEGRVWNTGELFF
.	many	TRBJ2-2	TRBV12-3/TRBV12-4	TGTGCCAGCAGTTTATTCACGAACACCGGGGAGCTGTTTTTT	CASSLFTNTGELFF
.	many	TRBJ2-6	TRBV5-4	TGTGCCGCGGGGTTTTGGGCCAACGTCCTGACTTTC	CAAGFWANVLTF
.	.	TRBJ2-1	TRBV11-3	TGTGCCAGCAGCTTAGGTCGAGTCAACAATGAGCAGTTCTTC	CASSLGRVNNEQFF
TRBD1	.	TRBJ1-2	TRBV5-1	TGCGCCAGCAGCTCTGACAGGGAGAACTATGGCTACACCTTC	CASSSDRENYGYTF
.	.	TRBJ1-4	TRBV5-1	TGCGCCAGCAGCTTGGAACAGCGGAGTGAAAAACTGTTTTTT	CASSLEQRSEKLFF
.	many	TRBJ1-3	TRBV12-3/TRBV12-4	TGTGCCAGCAGTGGGGAAGTCTCTGGAAACACCATATATTTT	CASSGEVSGNTIYF
.	many	TRBJ2-5	TRBV5-8	TGTGCCAGCAGCTTCGGCCAGGGTGGAGAGACCCAGTACTTC	CASSFGQGGETQYF
TRBD1	many	TRBJ1-1	TRBV2	TGTGCCAGCGACAGGGAAGTAAACACTGAAGCTTTCTTT	CASDREVNTEAFF
TRBD1	.	TRBJ2-2	TRBV11-2	TGTGCCAGCAGCTTGACCGGGACAGGGGAGGGCACCGGGGAGCTGTTTTTT	CASSLTGTGEGTGELFF
.	many	TRBJ2-7	TRBV11-2	TGTGCCAGCAGCTTGGAAATGACAGGCTCCTACGAGCAGTACTTC	CASSLEMTGSYEQYF
TRBD1	.	TRBJ1-1	TRBV29-1	TGCAGCGTTGAAGGTTGGACAGGGCGTACCACTGAAGCTTTCTTT	CSVEGWTGRTTEAFF
.	.	TRBJ1-3	TRBV7-9	TGTGCCAGCAGCCGCCGGGACAAAGTAGAGACCATATATTTT	CASSRRDKVETIYF
.	.	TRBJ1-5	TRBV29-1	TGCAGCGTTGCGAGGAGTTTTAATCAGCCCCAGCATTTT	CSVARSFNQPQHF
.	few	TRBJ1-3	TRBV20-1	TGCAGTGCTAGAGATCGCGTCAGGGAAGGCACCCGCTCTGGAAACACCATATATTTT	CSARDRVREGTRSGNTIYF
TRBD1	many	TRBJ1-5	TRBV5-8	TGTGCCAGCAGCTGGACAGGGCCTCATAACAATCAGCCCCAGCATTTT	CASSWTGPHNNQPQHF
.	few	TRBJ1-1	TRBV7-9	TGTGCCAGCAGCTTAGCGGCAGAGGGCACTGAAGCTTTCTTT	CASSLAAEGTEAFF
.	many	TRBJ1-1	TRBV7-9	TGTGCCAGCAGCTTAGCGCAGCTTGGGAACACTGAAGCTTTCTTT	CASSLAQLGNTEAFF
.	.	TRBJ1-2	TRBV12-3/TRBV12-4	TGTGCCAGCAGTTCCAGGGGCGTAGTCTATGGCTACACCTTC	CASSSRGVVYGYTF
.	once	TRBJ2-2	TRBV25-1	TGTGCCAGCAGTGAAAACCGAGGGTGGGTGACCGGGGAGCTGTTTTTT	CASSENRGWVTGELFF
.	many	TRBJ2-7	TRBV7-8	TGTGCCAGCAGCCCTGGGGCAAATTGGTACGAGCAGTACTTC	CASSPGANWYEQYF
.	.	TRBJ1-1	TRBV24-1	TGTGCCACCAGTGACCGTACCAGACGGGAAGACACTGAAGCTTTCTTT	CATSDRTRREDTEAFF
.	.	TRBJ1-2	TRBV18	TGTGCCAGCTCACCCTCCGTCAACCGAGGATACGGCTACACCTTC	CASSPSVNRGYGYTF
TRBD1	.	TRBJ2-7	TRBV12-3/TRBV12-4	TGTGCCAGCAGTCCGATGACAGGGTGGTACGAGCAGTACTTC	CASSPMTGWYEQYF
.	many	TRBJ1-1	TRBV6-6	TGTGCCAGCAGTTACAGGGTCGGCACTGAAGCTTTCTTT	CASSYRVGTEAFF
.	.	TRBJ1-1	TRBV15	TGTGCCACCAGCAGCGTTGATGACAGGCGGAACACTGAAGCTTTCTTT	CATSSVDDRRNTEAFF